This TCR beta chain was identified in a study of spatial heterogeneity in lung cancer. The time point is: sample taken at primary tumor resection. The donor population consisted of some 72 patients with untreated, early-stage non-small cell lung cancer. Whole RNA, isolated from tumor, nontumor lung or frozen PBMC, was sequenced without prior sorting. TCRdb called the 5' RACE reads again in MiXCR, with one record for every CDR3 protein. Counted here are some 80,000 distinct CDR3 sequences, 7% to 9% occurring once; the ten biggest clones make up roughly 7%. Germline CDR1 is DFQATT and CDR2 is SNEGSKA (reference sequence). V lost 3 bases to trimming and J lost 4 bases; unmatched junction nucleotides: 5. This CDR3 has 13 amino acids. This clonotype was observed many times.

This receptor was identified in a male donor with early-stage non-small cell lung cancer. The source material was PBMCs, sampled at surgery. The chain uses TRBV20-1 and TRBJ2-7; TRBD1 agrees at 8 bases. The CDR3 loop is CSASPGQVYEQYF. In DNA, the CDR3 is TGCAGTGCTAGCCCGGGACAGGTTTACGAGCAGTACTTC.